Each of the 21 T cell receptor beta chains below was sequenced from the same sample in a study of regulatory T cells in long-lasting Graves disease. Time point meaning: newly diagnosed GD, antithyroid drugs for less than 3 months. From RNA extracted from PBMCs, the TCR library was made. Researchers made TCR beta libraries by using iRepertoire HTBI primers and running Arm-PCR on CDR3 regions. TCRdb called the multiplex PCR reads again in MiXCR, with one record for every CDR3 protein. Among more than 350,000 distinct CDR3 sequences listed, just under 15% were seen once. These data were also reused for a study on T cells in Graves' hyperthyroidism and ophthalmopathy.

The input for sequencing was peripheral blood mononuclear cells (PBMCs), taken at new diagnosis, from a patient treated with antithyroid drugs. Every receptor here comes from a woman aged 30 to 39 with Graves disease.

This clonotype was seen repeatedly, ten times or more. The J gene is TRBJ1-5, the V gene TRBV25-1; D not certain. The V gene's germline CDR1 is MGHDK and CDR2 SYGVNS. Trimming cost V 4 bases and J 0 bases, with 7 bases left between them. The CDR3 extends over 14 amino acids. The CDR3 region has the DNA TGTGCCAGCAGTGGGGAGGGTAGCAATCAGCCCCAGCATTTT. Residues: CASSGEGSNQPQHF.

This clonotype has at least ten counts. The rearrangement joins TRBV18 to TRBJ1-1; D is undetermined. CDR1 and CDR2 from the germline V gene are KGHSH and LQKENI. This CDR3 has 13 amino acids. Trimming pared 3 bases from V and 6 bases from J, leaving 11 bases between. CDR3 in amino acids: CASSPPSYSEAFF. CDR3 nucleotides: TGTGCCAGCTCACCCCCTTCGTATTCTGAAGCTTTCTTT.

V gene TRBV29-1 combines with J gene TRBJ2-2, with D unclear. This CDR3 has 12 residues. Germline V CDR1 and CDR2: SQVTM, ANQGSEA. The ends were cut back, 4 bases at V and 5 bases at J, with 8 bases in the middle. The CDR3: CSVGQPTGELFF. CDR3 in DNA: TGCAGCGTTGGGCAGCCGACCGGGGAGCTGTTTTTT.

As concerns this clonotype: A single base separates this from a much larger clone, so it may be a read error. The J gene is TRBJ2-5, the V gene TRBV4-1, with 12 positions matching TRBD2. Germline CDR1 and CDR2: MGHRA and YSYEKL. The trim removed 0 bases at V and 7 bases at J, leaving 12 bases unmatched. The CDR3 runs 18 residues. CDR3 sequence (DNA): TGCGCCAGCAGCCAAGACCGTCTAGCGGGAGGGCCGGTGGGGACCCAGTACTTC. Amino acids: CASSQDRLAGGPVGTQYF.

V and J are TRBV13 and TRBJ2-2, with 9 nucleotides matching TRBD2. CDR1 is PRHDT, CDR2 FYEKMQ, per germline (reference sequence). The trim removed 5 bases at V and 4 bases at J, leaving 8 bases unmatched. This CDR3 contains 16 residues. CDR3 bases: TGTGCCAGCAGCCAATTGGGACTAGCAGGCACCGGGGAGCTGTTTTTT. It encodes CASSQLGLAGTGELFF.

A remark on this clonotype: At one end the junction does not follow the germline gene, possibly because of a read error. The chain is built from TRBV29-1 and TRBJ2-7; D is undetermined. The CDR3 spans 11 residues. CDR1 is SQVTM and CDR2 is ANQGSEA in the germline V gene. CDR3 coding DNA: TGCAGCGTCGGCCACGGGCGAGAGCGGTACTTC. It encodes CSVGHGRERYF.

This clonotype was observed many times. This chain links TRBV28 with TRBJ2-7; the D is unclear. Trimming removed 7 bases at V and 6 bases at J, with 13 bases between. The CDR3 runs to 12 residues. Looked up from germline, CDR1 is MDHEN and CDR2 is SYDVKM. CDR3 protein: CASTLGWAEQYF. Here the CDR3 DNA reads TGTGCCAGCACGCTGGGGTGGGCCGAGCAGTACTTC.

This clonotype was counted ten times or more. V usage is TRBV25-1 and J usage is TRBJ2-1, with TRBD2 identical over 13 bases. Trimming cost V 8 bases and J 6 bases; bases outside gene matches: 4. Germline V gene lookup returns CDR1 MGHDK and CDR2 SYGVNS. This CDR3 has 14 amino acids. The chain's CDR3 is CASGLAGVSNEQFF. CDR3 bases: TGTGCCAGCGGACTAGCGGGAGTAAGCAATGAGCAGTTCTTC.

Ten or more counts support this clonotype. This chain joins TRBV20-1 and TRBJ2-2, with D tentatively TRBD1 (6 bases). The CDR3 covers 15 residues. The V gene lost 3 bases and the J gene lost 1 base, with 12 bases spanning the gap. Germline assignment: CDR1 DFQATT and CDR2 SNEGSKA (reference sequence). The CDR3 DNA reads TGCAGTGCTAGGACCCAGACAGGGAACACCGGGGAGCTGTTTTTT. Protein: CSARTQTGNTGELFF.

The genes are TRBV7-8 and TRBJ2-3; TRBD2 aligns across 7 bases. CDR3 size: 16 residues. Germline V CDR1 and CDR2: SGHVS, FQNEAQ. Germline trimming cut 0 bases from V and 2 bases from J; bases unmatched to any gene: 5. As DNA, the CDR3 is TGTGCCAGCAGCTTAGCAGCGGGATTCTCCACAGATACGCAGTATTTT. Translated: CASSLAAGFSTDTQYF.

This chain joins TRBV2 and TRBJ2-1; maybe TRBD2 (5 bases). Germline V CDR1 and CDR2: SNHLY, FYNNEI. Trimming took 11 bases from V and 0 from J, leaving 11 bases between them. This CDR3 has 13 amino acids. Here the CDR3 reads CAQAESSYNEQFF. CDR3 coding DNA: TGTGCCCAAGCGGAAAGCTCCTACAATGAGCAGTTCTTC.

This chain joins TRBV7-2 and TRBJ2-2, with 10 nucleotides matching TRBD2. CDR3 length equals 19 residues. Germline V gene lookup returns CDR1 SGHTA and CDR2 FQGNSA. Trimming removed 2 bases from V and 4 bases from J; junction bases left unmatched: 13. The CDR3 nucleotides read TGTGCCAGCAGCTTAAGTATACTAGCGGGACAACGGGGCACCGGGGAGCTGTTTTTT. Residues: CASSLSILAGQRGTGELFF.

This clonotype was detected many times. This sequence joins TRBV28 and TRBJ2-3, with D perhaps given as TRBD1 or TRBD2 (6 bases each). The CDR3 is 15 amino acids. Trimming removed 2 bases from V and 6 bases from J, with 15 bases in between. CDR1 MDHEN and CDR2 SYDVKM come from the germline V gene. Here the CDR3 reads CASSLRGPSGDTQYF. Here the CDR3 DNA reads TGTGCCAGCAGTTTACGGGGGCCCAGTGGGGATACGCAGTATTTT.

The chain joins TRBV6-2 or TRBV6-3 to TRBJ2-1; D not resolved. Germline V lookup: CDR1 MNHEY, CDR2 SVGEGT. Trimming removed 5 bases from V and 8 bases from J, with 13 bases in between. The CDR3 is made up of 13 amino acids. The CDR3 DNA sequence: TGTGCCAGCAGTCGAGATCTCTTTGATGAGCAGTTCTTC. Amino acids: CASSRDLFDEQFF.

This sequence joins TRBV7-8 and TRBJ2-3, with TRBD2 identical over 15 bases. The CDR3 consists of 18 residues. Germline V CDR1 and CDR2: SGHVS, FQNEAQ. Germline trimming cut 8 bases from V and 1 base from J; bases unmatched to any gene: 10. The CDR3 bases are TGTGCCAGCGTTGGACTAGCGGGAGGGCCGAGGCGCACAGATACGCAGTATTTT. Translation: CASVGLAGGPRRTDTQYF.

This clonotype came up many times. The DNA of the CDR3 is TGTGCCAGCAGTGTCAAACCCCCTGGGACAGGGAAATACGAGCAGTACTTC. Translated: CASSVKPPGTGKYEQYF. The rearrangement uses TRBV6-1 and TRBJ2-7, with 9 bases lining up with TRBD1. Germline lookup yields CDR1 MNHNS and CDR2 SASEGT. This CDR3 is built from 17 residues. Unmatched junction bases numbered 14, after V lost 4 bases and J lost 4 bases.

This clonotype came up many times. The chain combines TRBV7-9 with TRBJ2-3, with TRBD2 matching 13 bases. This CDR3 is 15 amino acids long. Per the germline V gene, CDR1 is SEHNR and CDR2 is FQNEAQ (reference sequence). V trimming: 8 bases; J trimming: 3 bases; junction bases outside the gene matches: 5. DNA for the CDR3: TGTGCCAGCCGCGGACTAGCGGGAGTGACAGATACGCAGTATTTT. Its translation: CASRGLAGVTDTQYF.

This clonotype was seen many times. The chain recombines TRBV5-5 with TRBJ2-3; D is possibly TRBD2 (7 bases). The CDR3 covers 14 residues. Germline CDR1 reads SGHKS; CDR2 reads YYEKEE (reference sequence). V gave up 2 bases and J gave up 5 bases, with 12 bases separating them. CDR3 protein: CASSFGGPVDTQYF. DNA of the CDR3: TGTGCCAGCAGCTTCGGGGGGCCGGTAGATACGCAGTATTTT.

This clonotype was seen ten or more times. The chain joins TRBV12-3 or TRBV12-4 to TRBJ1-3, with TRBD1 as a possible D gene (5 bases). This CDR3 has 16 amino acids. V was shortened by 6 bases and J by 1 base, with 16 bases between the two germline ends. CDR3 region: CASRAQDLGSGNTIYF. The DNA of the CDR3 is TGTGCCAGCAGGGCACAGGACTTGGGGTCTGGAAACACCATATATTTT.

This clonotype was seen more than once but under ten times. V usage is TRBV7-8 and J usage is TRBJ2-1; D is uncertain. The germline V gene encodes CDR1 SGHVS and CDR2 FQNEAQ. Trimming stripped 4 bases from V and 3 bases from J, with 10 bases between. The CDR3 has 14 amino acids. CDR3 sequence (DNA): TGTGCCAGCAGCTCCCTCGCGAGCTACAATGAGCAGTTCTTC. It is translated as CASSSLASYNEQFF.

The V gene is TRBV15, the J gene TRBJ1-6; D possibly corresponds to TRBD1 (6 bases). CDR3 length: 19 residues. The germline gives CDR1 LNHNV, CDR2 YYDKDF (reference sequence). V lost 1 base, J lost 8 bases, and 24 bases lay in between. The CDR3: CATSRGHTGTTDPDSPLHF. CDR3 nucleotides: TGTGCCACCAGCAGAGGACACACCGGGACAACCGACCCAGATTCACCCCTCCACTTT.